This is a list of T cell receptor beta chains from one sample in a study of blood T cell repertoires in COVID-19. Produced via immunoSEQ multiplex PCR; TCRdb's table is partial and in-frame only. This table holds about 190,000 clones, 80% to 85% found once. The sample was peripheral blood. These receptors all stem from a woman aged 80 or older with COVID-19, enrolled during active disease. Each CDR3 is given with its conserved first and last residue. The D gene is left open where the match is weak. The size entry is marked missing in some rows and otherwise reads once, few, many or a size class.

clone_size: .; d_call: .; v_call: TRBV29-1; cdr3_length: 12; j_call: TRBJ2-7; cdr3_nt: TGCAGCGTTGACCCACTTTTCTACGAGCAGTACTTC; cdr3_aa: CSVDPLFYEQYF
clone_size: .; d_call: .; v_call: TRBV5-1; cdr3_length: 14; j_call: TRBJ1-4; cdr3_nt: TGCGCCAGCAGCCCCGGAGCAACTAATGAAAAACTGTTTTTT; cdr3_aa: CASSPGATNEKLFF
clone_size: .; d_call: TRBD2; v_call: TRBV10-3; cdr3_length: 14; j_call: TRBJ2-1; cdr3_nt: TGTGCCATCAGCCCGGGACTATCCTACAATGAGCAGTTCTTC; cdr3_aa: CAISPGLSYNEQFF
clone_size: once; d_call: .; v_call: TRBV7-2; cdr3_length: 14; j_call: TRBJ2-3; cdr3_nt: TGTGCCAGCAGCTTAGCGAGCGTCACAGATACGCAGTATTTT; cdr3_aa: CASSLASVTDTQYF
clone_size: .; d_call: .; v_call: TRBV28; cdr3_length: 15; j_call: TRBJ2-3; cdr3_nt: TGTGCCAGCAGTTTACTATCCCGGGATTGGGATACGCAGTATTTT; cdr3_aa: CASSLLSRDWDTQYF
clone_size: .; d_call: TRBD2; v_call: TRBV6-2/TRBV6-3; cdr3_length: 20; j_call: TRBJ2-3; cdr3_nt: TGTGCCAGCAGTTACCCCGGAAGCGGGAGGTCCCAACGTAGCACAGATACGCAGTATTTT; cdr3_aa: CASSYPGSGRSQRSTDTQYF
clone_size: once; d_call: .; v_call: TRBV20-1; cdr3_length: 15; j_call: TRBJ2-3; cdr3_nt: TGCAGTGCTAGTGCCATTTCAACTAGCACAGATACGCAGTATTTT; cdr3_aa: CSASAISTSTDTQYF
clone_size: .; d_call: TRBD1; v_call: TRBV9; cdr3_length: 15; j_call: TRBJ2-5; cdr3_nt: TGTGCCAGCAGCGTAGGACAGGGGTTCTGGGAGACCCAGTACTTC; cdr3_aa: CASSVGQGFWETQYF
clone_size: .; d_call: .; v_call: TRBV9; cdr3_length: 18; j_call: TRBJ1-1; cdr3_nt: TGTGCCAGCAGCGTATTTGGGGAGACGTGGGATATGAACACTGAAGCTTTCTTT; cdr3_aa: CASSVFGETWDMNTEAFF
clone_size: .; d_call: .; v_call: TRBV4-3; cdr3_length: 15; j_call: TRBJ2-6; cdr3_nt: TGCGCCAGCAGCCAAATTGGGGGCCCGGCCAACGTCCTGACTTTC; cdr3_aa: CASSQIGGPANVLTF
clone_size: once; d_call: TRBD2; v_call: TRBV5-4; cdr3_length: 17; j_call: TRBJ2-2; cdr3_nt: TGTGCCAGCAAGGATCTAGCGGGGGGCACGCCCACCGGGGAGCTGTTTTTT; cdr3_aa: CASKDLAGGTPTGELFF
clone_size: .; d_call: .; v_call: TRBV30; cdr3_length: 11; j_call: TRBJ2-2; cdr3_nt: TGTGCCTGGACGCGGTCCGGGGAGCTGTTTTTT; cdr3_aa: CAWTRSGELFF
clone_size: .; d_call: .; v_call: TRBV28; cdr3_length: 15; j_call: TRBJ2-7; cdr3_nt: TGTGCCAGCAGTTACGGGGGAGGAGGCTCCTACGAGCAGTACTTC; cdr3_aa: CASSYGGGGSYEQYF
clone_size: once; d_call: .; v_call: TRBV11-3; cdr3_length: 14; j_call: TRBJ2-1; cdr3_nt: TGTGCCAGCAGCCCCCGAAACAGGCCGGGTGAGCAGTTCTTC; cdr3_aa: CASSPRNRPGEQFF
clone_size: .; d_call: .; v_call: TRBV27; cdr3_length: 14; j_call: TRBJ1-1; cdr3_nt: TGTGCCAGCCGTGCCCTCACGGTGAACACTGAAGCTTTCTTT; cdr3_aa: CASRALTVNTEAFF
clone_size: .; d_call: TRBD1; v_call: TRBV20-1; cdr3_length: 15; j_call: TRBJ2-1; cdr3_nt: TGCAGTGCTAGTAGGTTGGACAGGGTGTCGGCTGAGCAGTTCTTC; cdr3_aa: CSASRLDRVSAEQFF
clone_size: .; d_call: .; v_call: TRBV11-3; cdr3_length: 13; j_call: TRBJ1-1; cdr3_nt: TGTGCCAGCAGCTTAGAGGCTGATACTGAAGCTTTCTTT; cdr3_aa: CASSLEADTEAFF
clone_size: few; d_call: TRBD1; v_call: TRBV7-2; cdr3_length: 15; j_call: TRBJ1-5; cdr3_nt: TGTGCCAGCAGCTTAGTAGGGACAGGCAATCAGCCCCAGCATTTT; cdr3_aa: CASSLVGTGNQPQHF
clone_size: once; d_call: .; v_call: TRBV28; cdr3_length: 16; j_call: TRBJ2-3; cdr3_nt: TGTGCCAGCAGTTTACGGGCGGGGGCGTCGACAGATACGCAGTATTTT; cdr3_aa: CASSLRAGASTDTQYF
clone_size: .; d_call: TRBD2; v_call: TRBV2; cdr3_length: 15; j_call: TRBJ2-1; cdr3_nt: TGTGCCAGCAGTGAAGAGTGGACTAGGGTCGGTGAGCAGTTCTTC; cdr3_aa: CASSEEWTRVGEQFF
clone_size: .; d_call: .; v_call: TRBV6-1; cdr3_length: 15; j_call: TRBJ1-2; cdr3_nt: TGTGCCAGCAGTGAAGACGGCGGGTGGATCTATGGCTACACCTTC; cdr3_aa: CASSEDGGWIYGYTF
clone_size: .; d_call: TRBD2; v_call: TRBV5-4; cdr3_length: 16; j_call: TRBJ2-3; cdr3_nt: TGTGCCAGCAGCTTGAGACTAGCGAATCCGACAGATACGCAGTATTTT; cdr3_aa: CASSLRLANPTDTQYF
clone_size: .; d_call: TRBD1; v_call: TRBV5-5; cdr3_length: 14; j_call: TRBJ1-5; cdr3_nt: TGTGCCAGCAGCTGGGGGACAGGGGAACAGCCCCAGCATTTT; cdr3_aa: CASSWGTGEQPQHF
clone_size: .; d_call: .; v_call: TRBV2; cdr3_length: 15; j_call: TRBJ1-1; cdr3_nt: TGTGCCAGCACCCCACGCGCAGGGATGAACACTGAAGCTTTCTTT; cdr3_aa: CASTPRAGMNTEAFF
clone_size: .; d_call: .; v_call: TRBV11-2; cdr3_length: 15; j_call: TRBJ2-3; cdr3_nt: TGTGCCAGCAGCCCTACAGGGGACTCCACAGATACGCAGTATTTT; cdr3_aa: CASSPTGDSTDTQYF
clone_size: .; d_call: TRBD1; v_call: TRBV7-8; cdr3_length: 16; j_call: TRBJ1-2; cdr3_nt: TGTGCCAGCAGCTTAGGAACCGGGGACAGGGGTGCTGGCTACACCTTC; cdr3_aa: CASSLGTGDRGAGYTF
clone_size: .; d_call: .; v_call: TRBV19; cdr3_length: 14; j_call: TRBJ1-2; cdr3_nt: TGTGCCAGTAGTATCAACAGGGCTAACTATGGCTACACCTTC; cdr3_aa: CASSINRANYGYTF
clone_size: .; d_call: .; v_call: TRBV2; cdr3_length: 13; j_call: TRBJ1-2; cdr3_nt: TGTGCCAGCAGTGAAGCGCGGTCCACCGGCTACACCTTC; cdr3_aa: CASSEARSTGYTF
clone_size: .; d_call: TRBD1; v_call: TRBV19; cdr3_length: 14; j_call: TRBJ2-1; cdr3_nt: TGTGCCAGTAGTATTAGGACAGGGGTGACTGAGCAGTTCTTC; cdr3_aa: CASSIRTGVTEQFF
clone_size: .; d_call: .; v_call: TRBV4-1; cdr3_length: 16; j_call: TRBJ2-3; cdr3_nt: TGCGCCAGCAGCCAAGATACGGGGGATAGCACAGATACGCAGTATTTT; cdr3_aa: CASSQDTGDSTDTQYF